Shown below are 11 T cell receptor beta chains from a single sample sequenced in a study of T cell responses to AZD1222 COVID-19 vaccine (dated by TCRdb to the early 2020s). The time point label here, explained by the study, means: about 28 days (+/-7) after the second vaccine dose. Libraries came from the immunoSEQ multiplex PCR assay. TCRdb's version of the immuneACCESS table is confined to in-frame rearrangements and falls short of the full clone set. An unresolved V gene accounts for under half of the shortfall where checked; the remainder is of unknown origin. The sample has tens of thousands of clones on record, around 87% of them singletons. The ten largest clonotypes hold 9.5% to 13% of the sample. The sample here was peripheral blood, taken 28 days after the second AZD1222 dose. The receptors derive from an adult who received the AZD1222 COVID-19 vaccine.

The chain uses TRBV9 and TRBJ1-5; 12 bases align to TRBD1. The V and J ends lost 3 bases and 7 bases, in that order; junction bases with no gene match: 5. Germline V gives CDR1 SGDLS, CDR2 YYNGEE. CDR3 length equals 15 residues. The CDR3 DNA reads TGTGCCAGCAGCGCAGGGACAGGGGGCAGGCAGCCCCAGCATTTT. Translating gives CASSAGTGGRQPQHF.

The genes are TRBV5-1 and TRBJ2-3; no clear D gene. Trimming left V 1 base short and J 4 bases short, with 7 bases between. The CDR3 has 13 amino acids. Germline loops: CDR1 SGHRS, CDR2 YFSETQ. CDR3 in amino acids: CASSLSSADTQYF. CDR3 DNA: TGCGCCAGCAGCTTGTCTTCGGCAGATACGCAGTATTTT.

The J gene is TRBJ2-1, the V gene TRBV9, with 9 bases lining up with TRBD2. The J segment lost 7 bases and the V segment lost 0 bases, leaving 11 bases of the junction unmatched. The CDR3 has 17 amino acids. Germline-derived CDR1 and CDR2 are SGDLS and YYNGEE. The CDR3 here is CASSVDSGRSFYNEQFF. Here the CDR3 DNA reads TGTGCCAGCAGCGTAGACAGCGGGAGGAGCTTTTATAATGAGCAGTTCTTC.

The gene calls are TRBV7-6 and TRBJ1-3; D ambiguous. V was cut by 1 base and J by 0 bases, with 4 bases left in between. Germline V gives CDR1 SGHVS, CDR2 FNYEAQ. There are 14 residues in the CDR3. The CDR3 DNA is TGTGCCAGCAGCTTAGGGGGCTCTGGAAACACCATATATTTT. Translating gives CASSLGGSGNTIYF.

CDR3 protein: CAWSVQGDTQYF. The CDR3 nucleotides read TGTGCCTGGAGTGTACAGGGAGATACGCAGTATTTT. The chain links TRBV30 to TRBJ2-3, with D tentatively TRBD1 (6 bases). V was trimmed by 0 bases and J by 5 bases, leaving 6 bases between them. This CDR3 region has 12 residues. Germline V gene sequence: CDR1 GTSNPN, CDR2 SVGIG (reference sequence).

This sequence joins TRBV4-1 and TRBJ2-7; 9 bases line up with TRBD2. Germline V gives CDR1 MGHRA, CDR2 YSYEKL. The ends lost 1 base at V and 5 bases at J; junction bases unmatched: 6. The CDR3 is made up of 15 amino acids. The CDR3 reads CASSQASSGRNEQYF. The CDR3 coding sequence is TGCGCCAGCAGCCAAGCTAGTAGCGGGAGAAACGAGCAGTACTTC.

This chain links TRBV10-1 with TRBJ2-2, with D possibly matching TRBD1 (5 bases). Trimming took 4 bases from V and 4 from J, leaving 16 bases between them. CDR1 and CDR2 (germline): WNHNN, SYGVQD (reference sequence). This CDR3 has 16 residues. CDR3 loop: CASSATGATLTGELFF. Here the CDR3 DNA reads TGCGCCAGCAGTGCCACAGGAGCTACCCTCACCGGGGAGCTGTTTTTT.

V usage is TRBV27 and J usage is TRBJ1-1, with a tentative D call TRBD1 (5 bases). Germline CDR1 MNHEY, CDR2 SMNVEV (reference sequence). V gave up 8 bases and J gave up 8 bases, with 18 bases separating them. The CDR3 is 13 residues long. The CDR3 bases are TGTGCCAGCTCTAGTGTCGGTGGGGCCGAAGCTTTCTTT. Translation gives CASSSVGGAEAFF.

The chain recombines TRBV7-3 with TRBJ2-1, with D uncertain. The CDR3 totals 14 residues. V was cut by 3 bases and J by 8 bases, with 14 bases left in between. Germline CDR1 and CDR2: SGHTA and FQGTGA. DNA of the CDR3: TGTGCCAGCAGCTTGACGAGTGTCGGTGATGAGCAGTTCTTC. This encodes CASSLTSVGDEQFF.

The chain combines TRBV4-2 with TRBJ2-2; 11 bases map to TRBD2. Per germline, CDR1 LGHNA and CDR2 YNFKEQ. CDR3 length equals 20 residues. The ends lost 1 base at V and 0 bases at J; junction bases unmatched: 10. CDR3 DNA sequence: TGTGCCAGCAGCCAAGGTTATGGACTAGCGGGTATTCCGAACACCGGGGAGCTGTTTTTT. Its protein is CASSQGYGLAGIPNTGELFF.

The V call is TRBV5-1, the J call TRBJ2-7; 7 positions match TRBD1. The CDR3 has 15 residues. The germline V gene has CDR1 SGHRS and CDR2 YFSETQ. With 4 bases clipped from V and 6 bases from J, the junction kept 13 bases outside the gene matches. The CDR3 DNA reads as TGCGCCAGCAGCACCGGGACAGATGTCTACGTCGAGCAGTACTTC. Translation: CASSTGTDVYVEQYF.